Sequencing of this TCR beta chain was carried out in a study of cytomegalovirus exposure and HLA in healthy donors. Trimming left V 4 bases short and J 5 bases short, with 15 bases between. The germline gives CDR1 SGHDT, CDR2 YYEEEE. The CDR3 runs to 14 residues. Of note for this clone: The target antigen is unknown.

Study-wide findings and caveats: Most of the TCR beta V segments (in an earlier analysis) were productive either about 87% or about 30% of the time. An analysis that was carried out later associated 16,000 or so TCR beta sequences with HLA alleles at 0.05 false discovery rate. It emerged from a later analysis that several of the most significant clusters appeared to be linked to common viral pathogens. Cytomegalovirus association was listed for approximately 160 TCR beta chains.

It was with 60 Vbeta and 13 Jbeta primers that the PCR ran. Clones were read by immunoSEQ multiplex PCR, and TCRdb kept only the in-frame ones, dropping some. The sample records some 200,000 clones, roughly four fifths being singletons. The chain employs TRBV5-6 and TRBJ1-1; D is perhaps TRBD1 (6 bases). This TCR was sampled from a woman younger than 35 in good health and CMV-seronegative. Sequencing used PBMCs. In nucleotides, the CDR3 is TGTGCCAGCAGCCCTCAGGGGAGGGGAACTGAAGCTTTCTTT. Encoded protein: CASSPQGRGTEAFF.